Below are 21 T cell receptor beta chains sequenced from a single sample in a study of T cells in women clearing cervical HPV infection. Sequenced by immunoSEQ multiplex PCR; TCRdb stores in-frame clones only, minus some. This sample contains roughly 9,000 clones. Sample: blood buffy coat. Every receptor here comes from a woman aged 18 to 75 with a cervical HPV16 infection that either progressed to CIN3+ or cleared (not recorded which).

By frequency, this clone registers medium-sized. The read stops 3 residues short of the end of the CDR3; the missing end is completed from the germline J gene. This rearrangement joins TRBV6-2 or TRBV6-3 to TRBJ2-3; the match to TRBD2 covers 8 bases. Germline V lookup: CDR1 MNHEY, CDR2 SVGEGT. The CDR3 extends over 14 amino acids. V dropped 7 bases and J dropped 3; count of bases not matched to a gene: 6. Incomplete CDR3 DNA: TGTGCCAGCACCAGTAGCGGGGTGACAGATACG. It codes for CASTSSGVTDT. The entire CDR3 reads CASTSSGVTDTQYF.

The DNA read from the CDR3 is TGTGCCAGCACCAAAGAGGCAGATCAGCCC. It specifies CASTKEADQP. Given in full, the CDR3 is CASTKEADQPQHF. The V gene is TRBV2, the J gene TRBJ1-5; D is ambiguous. The read ends 3 residues shy of where the CDR3 ends; the end is completed using the germline J gene. CDR3 length: 13 residues. CDR1 and CDR2 from the germline V gene are SNHLY and FYNNEI. Trimming stripped 7 bases from V and 5 bases from J, with 12 bases between.

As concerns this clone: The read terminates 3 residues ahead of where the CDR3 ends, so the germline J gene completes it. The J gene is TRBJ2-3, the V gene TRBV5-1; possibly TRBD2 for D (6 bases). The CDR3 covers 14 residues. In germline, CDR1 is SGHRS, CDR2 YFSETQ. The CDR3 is CASSLVRPGETQYF. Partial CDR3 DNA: TGCGCCAGCAGCTTGGTGCGTCCGGGGGAGACG.

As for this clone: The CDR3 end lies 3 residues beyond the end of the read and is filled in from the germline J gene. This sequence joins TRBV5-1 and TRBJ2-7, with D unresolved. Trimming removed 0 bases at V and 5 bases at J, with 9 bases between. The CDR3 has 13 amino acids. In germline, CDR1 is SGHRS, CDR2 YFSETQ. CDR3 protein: CASSLARSDEQYF. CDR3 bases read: TGCGCCAGCAGCTTGGCCAGGAGTGACGAG.

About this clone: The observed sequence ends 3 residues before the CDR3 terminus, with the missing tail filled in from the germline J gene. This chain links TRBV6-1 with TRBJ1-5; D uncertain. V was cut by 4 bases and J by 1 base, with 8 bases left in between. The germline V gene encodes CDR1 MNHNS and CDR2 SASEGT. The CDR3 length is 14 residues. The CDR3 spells CASSGATSNQPQHF. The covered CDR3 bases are TGTGCCAGCAGTGGGGCAACAAGCAATCAGCCC.

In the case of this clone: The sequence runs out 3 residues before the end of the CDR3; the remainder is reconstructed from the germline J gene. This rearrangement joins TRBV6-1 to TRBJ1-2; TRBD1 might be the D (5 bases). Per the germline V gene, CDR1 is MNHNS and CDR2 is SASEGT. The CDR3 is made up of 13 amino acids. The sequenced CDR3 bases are TGTGCCAGCAGTGACGGGGGAAGCCGGATC. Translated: CASSDGGSRI. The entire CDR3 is CASSDGGSRIYTF.

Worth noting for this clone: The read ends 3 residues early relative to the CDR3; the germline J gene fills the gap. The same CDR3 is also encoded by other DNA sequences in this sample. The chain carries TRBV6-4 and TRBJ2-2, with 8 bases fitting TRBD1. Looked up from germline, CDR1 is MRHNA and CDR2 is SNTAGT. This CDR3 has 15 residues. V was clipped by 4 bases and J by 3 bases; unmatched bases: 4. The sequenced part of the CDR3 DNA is TGTGCCAGCAGTGTGTCGACAGGGGACACCGGGGAG. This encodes CASSVSTGDTGE. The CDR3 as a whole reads CASSVSTGDTGELFF.

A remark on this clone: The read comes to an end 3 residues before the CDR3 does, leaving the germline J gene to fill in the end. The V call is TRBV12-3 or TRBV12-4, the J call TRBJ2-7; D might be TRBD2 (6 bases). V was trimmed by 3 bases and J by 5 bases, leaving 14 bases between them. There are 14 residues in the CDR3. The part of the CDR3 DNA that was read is TGTGCCAGCAGTTTGGGGGGTGGAATGGACGAG. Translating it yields CASSLGGGMDE. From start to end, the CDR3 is CASSLGGGMDEQYF.

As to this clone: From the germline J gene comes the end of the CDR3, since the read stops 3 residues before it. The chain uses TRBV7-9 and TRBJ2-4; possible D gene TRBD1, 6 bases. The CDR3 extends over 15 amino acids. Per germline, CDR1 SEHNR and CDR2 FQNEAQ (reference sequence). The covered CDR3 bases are TGTGCCAGCAGTTATAGACAGGCATCTAACTATGGT. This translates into CASSYRQASNYG. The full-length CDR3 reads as CASSYRQASNYGQYF.

The sequenced part of the CDR3 DNA is TGTGCCAGTACCATCAGACTGAGCGGGGTAGGCCAAAATGAG. Translating it yields CASTIRLSGVGQNE. The full CDR3 is CASTIRLSGVGQNEQFF. This chain connects TRBV19 to TRBJ2-1, with 7 bases lining up with TRBD2. The read comes to an end 3 residues before the CDR3 does, leaving the germline J gene to fill in the end. Germline V gives CDR1 LNHDA, CDR2 SQIVND (reference sequence). V lost 7 bases and J lost 7; bases outside the gene matches: 19. The CDR3 is 17 amino acids.

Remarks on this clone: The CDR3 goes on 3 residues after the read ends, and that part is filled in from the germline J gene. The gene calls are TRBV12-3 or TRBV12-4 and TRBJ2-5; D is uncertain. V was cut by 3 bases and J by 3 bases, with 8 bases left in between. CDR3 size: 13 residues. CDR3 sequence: CASSLGRKETQYF. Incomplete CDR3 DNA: TGTGCCAGCAGTTTGGGCAGGAAAGAGACC.

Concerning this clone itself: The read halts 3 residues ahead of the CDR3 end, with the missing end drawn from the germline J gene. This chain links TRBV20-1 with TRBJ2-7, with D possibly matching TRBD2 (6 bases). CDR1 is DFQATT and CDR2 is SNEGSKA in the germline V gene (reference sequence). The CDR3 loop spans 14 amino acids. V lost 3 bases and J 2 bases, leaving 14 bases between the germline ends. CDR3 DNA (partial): TGCAGTGCTAGGACGAGCGGGCGAACCTACGAG. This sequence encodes CSARTSGRTYE. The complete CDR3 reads CSARTSGRTYEQYF.

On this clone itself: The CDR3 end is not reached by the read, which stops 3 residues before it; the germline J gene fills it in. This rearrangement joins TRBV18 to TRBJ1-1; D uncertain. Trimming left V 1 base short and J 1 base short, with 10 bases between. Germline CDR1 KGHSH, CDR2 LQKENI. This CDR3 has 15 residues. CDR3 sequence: CASSPLGKGNTEAFF. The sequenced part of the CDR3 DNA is TGTGCCAGCTCACCACTTGGTAAGGGGAACACTGAA.

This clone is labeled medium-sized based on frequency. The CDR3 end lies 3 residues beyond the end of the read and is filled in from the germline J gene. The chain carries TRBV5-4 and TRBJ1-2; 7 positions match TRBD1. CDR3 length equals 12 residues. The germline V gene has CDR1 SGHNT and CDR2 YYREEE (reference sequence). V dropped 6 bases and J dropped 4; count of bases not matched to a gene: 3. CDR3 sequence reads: CASTTGAYGYTF. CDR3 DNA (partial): TGTGCCAGCACAACAGGGGCCTATGGC.

The CDR3 DNA, read in part, is TGTGCCAGTAGTATGCTGGCAGGGAGTGAAGCTAACTATGGC. Translated, it gives CASSMLAGSEANYG. The CDR3 in its entirety is CASSMLAGSEANYGYTF. V gene TRBV19 combines with J gene TRBJ1-2, with D possibly matching TRBD1 (5 bases). The read stops 3 residues short of the end of the CDR3; the missing end is completed from the germline J gene. This CDR3 contains 17 residues. CDR1 and CDR2 (germline): LNHDA, SQIVND (reference sequence). Trimming took off 3 bases at V and 0 bases at J, with 17 bases between the two ends. Together with reference TRBV19 and TRBJ1-2, the CDR3 gives the full variable domain: DGGITQSPKYLFRKEGQNVTLSCEQNLNHDAMYWYRQDPGQGLRLIYYSQIVNDFQKGDIAEGYSVSREKKESFPLTVTSAQKNPTAFYLCASSMLAGSEANYGYTFGSGTRLTVV.

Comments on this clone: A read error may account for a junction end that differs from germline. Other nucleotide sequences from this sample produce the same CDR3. The part of the CDR3 DNA that was read is TGTGCCAGCAGCCTCCCGGCGGCTTCTGGAAACACA. Its translation is CASSLPAASGNT. In full, the CDR3 reads CASSLPAASGNTIYF. This chain links TRBV5-4 with TRBJ1-3; D ambiguous. The DNA ends 3 residues before the CDR3 does, and the rest of the CDR3 is filled in from the germline J gene. The germline V gene encodes CDR1 SGHNT and CDR2 YYREEE (reference sequence). The CDR3 loop spans 15 amino acids.

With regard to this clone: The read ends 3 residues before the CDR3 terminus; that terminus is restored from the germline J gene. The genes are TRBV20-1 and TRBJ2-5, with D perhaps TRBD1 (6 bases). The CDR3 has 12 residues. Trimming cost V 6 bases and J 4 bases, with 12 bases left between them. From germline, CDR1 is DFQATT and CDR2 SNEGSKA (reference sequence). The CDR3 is CSAETGRETQYF. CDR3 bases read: TGCAGTGCCGAGACAGGACGAGAGACC.

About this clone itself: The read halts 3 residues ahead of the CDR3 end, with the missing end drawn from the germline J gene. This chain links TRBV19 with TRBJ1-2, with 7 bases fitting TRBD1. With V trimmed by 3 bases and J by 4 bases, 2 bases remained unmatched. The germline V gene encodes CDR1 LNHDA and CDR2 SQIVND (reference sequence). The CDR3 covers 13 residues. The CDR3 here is CASSIRDSYGYTF. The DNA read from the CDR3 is TGTGCCAGTAGTATCCGGGACAGCTATGGC.

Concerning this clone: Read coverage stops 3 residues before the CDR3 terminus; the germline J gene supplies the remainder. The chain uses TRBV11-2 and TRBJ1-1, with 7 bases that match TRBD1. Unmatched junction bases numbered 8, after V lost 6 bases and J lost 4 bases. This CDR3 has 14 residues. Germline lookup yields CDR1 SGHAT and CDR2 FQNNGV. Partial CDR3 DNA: TGTGCCAGCAGACCTCCGACAGGGACCACTGAA. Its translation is CASRPPTGTTE. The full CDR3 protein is CASRPPTGTTEAFF.

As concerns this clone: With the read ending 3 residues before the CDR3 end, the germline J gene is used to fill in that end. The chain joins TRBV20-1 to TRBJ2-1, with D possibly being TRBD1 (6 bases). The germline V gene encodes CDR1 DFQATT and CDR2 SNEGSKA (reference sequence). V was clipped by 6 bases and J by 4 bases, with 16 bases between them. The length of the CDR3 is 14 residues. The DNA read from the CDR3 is TGCAGTGCCCTTGGGGGACACCAATACAATGAG. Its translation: CSALGGHQYNE. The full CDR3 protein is CSALGGHQYNEQFF.

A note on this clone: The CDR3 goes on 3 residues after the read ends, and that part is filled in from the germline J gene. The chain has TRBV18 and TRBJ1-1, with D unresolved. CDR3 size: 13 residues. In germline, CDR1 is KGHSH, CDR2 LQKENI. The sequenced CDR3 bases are TGTGCCAGCTCACCCATCGAGCGTGAAAAA. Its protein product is CASSPIEREK. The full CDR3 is CASSPIEREKAFF.